This TCR beta chain is from a study of patients and donors after allogeneic stem cell transplantation (dated by TCRdb to about 2020). Receptor amplification or capture employed RT-PCR. Data came from a NextSeq 550. TCRdb passed the public sequencing reads through fastp at Q25 and MiXCR, retaining productive beta sequences. Here each entry gathers all rows of one CDR3 protein and keeps the most common genes and DNA. The sample table records roughly 200,000 distinct CDR3 sequences; around 40% of these occur just once. Roughly 10% of the sample rests with the top ten. Note on this clonotype: No antigen is known for it. The sample holds no much larger clone one base away, and base qualities are not on file.

CDR1 and CDR2 are read off the germline V gene (reference sequence) as DFQATT and SNEGSKA. V loses 5 bases, J loses 10 bases, and the germline ends lie 11 bases apart. The CDR3 starts with the cysteine, ends with the phenylalanine, and has 10 residues. The entry retains the CDR3 DNA only, 30 bases that are in frame from base 1. The TCR was taken from a human donor who was either an allogeneic HSCT recipient or a stem cell or donor lymphocyte infusion donor (not recorded which). It is not recorded whose cells these are; they may come from a transplant donor. Sequencing used blood, either unsorted or a sorted T cell fraction (not recorded which). This chain is built from TRBV20-1 and TRBJ1-1; no D gene is confidently identified. The CDR3 here reads CSAYDKGAFF. The sequence in DNA is TGCAGTGCTTACGATAAGGGAGCTTTCTTT.